This T cell receptor (beta chain) stems from a study of blood T cell repertoires in COVID-19. Whole-study context: Sample material is recorded as cDNA or gDNA derived from T cells, B-cell-depleted T cells, or PBMCs.

Original handling: Nucleated cell number was recorded as an estimate derived from reference gene primer amplification. Produced via immunoSEQ multiplex PCR; TCRdb's table is partial and in-frame only. That table furnishes V, J and clone size, whereas the DNA furnished D and trimming. The data show 100,000 to 150,000 clones, 80% to 85% seen once. Germline assignment: CDR1 SNHLY and CDR2 FYNNEI. Losses at the gene ends were 9 bases for V and 4 bases for J; bases not matched to a gene: 3. This CDR3 is 12 amino acids long. This chain uses TRBV2 with TRBJ1-3; 7 positions agree with TRBD1. The TCR originated in a woman aged 45 to 65 with acute or convalescent COVID-19. Sequenced material: peripheral blood. CDR3 sequence: CARTGLGNTIYF. The CDR3 coding sequence is TGTGCCAGGACAGGGCTGGGAAACACCATATATTTT.